This T cell receptor beta chain came from a study of CD8 T cells in Susac syndrome. CD8+ and CD4+ blood T cells underwent TCR beta sequencing. Only one count was recorded for this clonotype. As yet, its antigen is unknown. Study results and limitations: As acknowledged by the study, its TCR sequencing and HLA analysis included a relatively small number of individuals.

RNA, at about 0.45 to 1 ug, was reverse transcribed with random hexamers. The amplification used immunoSEQ multiplex PCR on TCR beta CDR3; it spanned 54 Vbeta and 13 Jbeta. Each CDR3 protein gets one entry after TCRdb re-called the immunoSEQ multiplex PCR reads with MiXCR. The table records about 180,000 distinct CDR3 sequences, under 97% of them present only once. CDR3 length: 14 amino acids. Germline CDR1 is MNHEY and CDR2 is SMNVEV (reference sequence). V trimming: 3 bases; J trimming: 0 bases; junction bases outside the gene matches: 2. The sequenced material came from CD4+ T cells from PBMCs. The chain uses TRBV27 and TRBJ2-7, with TRBD2 matching over 7 bases. This clonotype originated in a human donor with multiple sclerosis. The CDR3 region is CASSFRDYSYEQYF. For the CDR3, the DNA is TGTGCCAGCAGTTTCCGGGACTACTCCTACGAGCAGTACTTC.